Listed below are T cell receptor beta chains from one sample, sequenced in a study of T cells in Graves' hyperthyroidism and ophthalmopathy. Via MiXCR, TCRdb re-called the multiplex PCR reads, giving one row per CDR3 protein. The table has 600,000 or so distinct CDR3 sequences, roughly 15% seen once; the top ten hold around 13%. The specimen was blood. The receptors here all came from a woman between 45 and 60 years old with Graves' ophthalmopathy. Both conserved end residues are part of each CDR3. The D gene is left open where the match is weak. Size is stated for part of the rows, as once, few or many counts, or as a class when the clone is expanded.

D	J	size	V	CDR3	DNA
-	TRBJ2-5	-	TRBV5-1	CASSLSTSEETQYF	TGCGCCAGCAGCTTATCCACGAGTGAAGAGACCCAGTACTTC
-	TRBJ2-1	few	TRBV4-1	CASSQDLTRGIYNEQFF	TGCGCCAGCAGCCAAGATCTTACGAGGGGGATATACAATGAGCAGTTCTTC
TRBD2	TRBJ2-1	-	TRBV19	CASRPGLAANEQFF	TGTGCCAGTAGGCCGGGACTAGCGGCTAATGAGCAGTTCTTC
-	TRBJ2-7	many	TRBV20-1	CSARVEGYEQYF	TGCAGTGCTAGAGTAGAAGGGTACGAGCAGTACTTC
TRBD2	TRBJ2-2	many	TRBV5-1	CASSPTPGLDAGELFF	TGCGCCAGCAGCCCGACGCCGGGACTAGACGCCGGGGAGCTGTTTTTT
TRBD1	TRBJ2-7	-	TRBV12-3/TRBV12-4	CASSNYVSLDRGRGEQYF	TGTGCCAGCAGCAACTACGTCTCTCTGGACAGGGGGCGGGGAGAGCAGTACTTC
-	TRBJ2-1	many	TRBV7-3	CASSPMGGEQFF	TGTGCCAGCAGCCCGATGGGGGGTGAGCAGTTCTTC
-	TRBJ2-7	many	TRBV28	CASSLAGTTREQYF	TGTGCCAGCAGTTTAGCGGGGACCACGAGGGAGCAGTACTTC
TRBD2	TRBJ2-5	few	TRBV3-1	CASSQSGTMEQETQYF	TGTGCCAGCAGCCAAAGCGGGACTATGGAACAAGAGACCCAGTACTTC
-	TRBJ2-3	many	TRBV5-1	CASSLEPFSTDTQYF	TGCGCCAGCAGCTTGGAGCCGTTTAGCACAGATACGCAGTATTTT
-	TRBJ2-7	-	TRBV28	CASSFSGSIEQSF	TGTGCCAGCAGTTTTTCAGGTTCTATCGAGCAGTCCTTC
-	TRBJ1-2	many	TRBV5-1	CASSSAGTTNYGYTF	TGCGCCAGCAGCTCCGCCGGGACTACTAACTATGGCTACACCTTC
-	TRBJ1-2	many	TRBV7-8	CASSPIANYGYTF	TGTGCCAGCAGCCCGATTGCTAACTATGGCTACACCTTC
-	TRBJ1-1	few	TRBV4-1	CASSQDFAGEGHMNTEAFF	TGCGCCAGCAGCCAAGATTTCGCGGGGGAGGGCCACATGAACACTGAAGCTTTCTTT
-	TRBJ2-1	-	TRBV19	CASSNPSGRRPNEQFF	TGTGCCAGTAGTAACCCCTCAGGGAGGCGCCCCAATGAGCAGTTCTTC
-	TRBJ2-7	many	TRBV28	CASSLQVSLYEQYF	TGTGCCAGCAGTTTACAGGTTTCTCTCTACGAGCAGTACTTC
-	TRBJ1-3	few	TRBV7-9	CASSLSRGTNPGNTIYF	TGTGCCAGCAGCTTAAGCCGCGGGACAAATCCTGGAAACACCATATATTTT
-	TRBJ1-1	once	TRBV7-2	CASSPLVGLKNTEAFF	TGTGCCAGCAGCCCTCTAGTCGGACTGAAAAACACTGAAGCTTTCTTT
TRBD2	TRBJ2-3	many	TRBV7-8	CASSSPGLASTDTQYF	TGTGCCAGCAGCTCCCCGGGACTAGCTAGCACAGATACGCAGTATTTT
TRBD1	TRBJ2-3	few	TRBV4-1	CASSQRGQGTTDTQYF	TGCGCCAGCAGCCAAAGGGGACAGGGGACTACAGATACGCAGTATTTT
-	TRBJ2-3	many	TRBV28	CASSLLITDTQYF	TGTGCCAGCAGTTTGCTGATCACAGATACGCAGTATTTT
TRBD1	TRBJ1-4	many	TRBV7-9	CASSLDGTGSPNEKLFF	TGTGCCAGCAGCTTAGACGGGACAGGGTCTCCGAATGAAAAACTGTTTTTT
-	TRBJ2-7	many	TRBV2	CASSEMEGTLSYEQYF	TGTGCCAGCAGTGAGATGGAGGGAACCCTCTCCTACGAGCAGTACTTC
-	TRBJ2-1	-	TRBV9	CASSVGRLNNEQFF	TGTGCCAGCAGCGTAGGACGACTCAACAATGAGCAGTTCTTC
-	TRBJ2-3	many	TRBV2	CASNRDSGADTQYF	TGTGCCAGCAACCGGGATTCCGGGGCAGATACGCAGTATTTT
-	TRBJ1-2	once	TRBV19	CASQDTNYGYTF	TGTGCCAGTCAAGACACTAACTATGGCTACACCTTC
-	TRBJ2-7	many	TRBV7-6	CASSPGGPASYEQYF	TGTGCCAGCAGCCCAGGAGGGCCCGCATCCTACGAGCAGTACTTC
TRBD2	TRBJ2-2	few	TRBV28	CASTREGENTGELFF	TGTGCCAGCACCCGGGAGGGGGAGAACACCGGGGAGCTGTTTTTT
-	TRBJ1-2	many	TRBV6-1	CASSPNQGFGSYGYTF	TGTGCCAGCAGTCCCAACCAGGGTTTTGGGAGCTATGGCTACACCTTC
TRBD1	TRBJ1-4	few	TRBV4-2	CASSSFGQGPPPNEKLFF	TGTGCCAGCAGCTCCTTCGGACAGGGGCCTCCCCCAAATGAAAAACTGTTTTTT
TRBD1	TRBJ1-4	-	TRBV7-8	CASSLGRRQGDEKLFF	TGTGCCAGCAGCTTAGGTCGCAGGCAGGGGGATGAAAAACTGTTTTTT
TRBD1	TRBJ1-2	many	TRBV28	CASSGYGTGADGYTF	TGTGCCAGCAGTGGATACGGGACAGGGGCTGATGGCTACACCTTC
-	TRBJ1-5	many	TRBV20-1	CSAIQSSRRNQPQHF	TGCAGTGCTATCCAATCGTCCAGGCGCAATCAGCCCCAGCATTTT
-	TRBJ2-7	many	TRBV13	CASSSSGRRYEQYF	TGTGCCAGCAGCTCTTCGGGACGGCGGTACGAGCAGTACTTC
TRBD1	TRBJ2-7	-	TRBV27	CASSPRDRGYDYEQYF	TGTGCCAGCAGTCCGAGGGACAGGGGTTATGACTACGAGCAGTACTTC
-	TRBJ2-1	many	TRBV6-1	CASSSPGRGYRNEQFF	TGTGCCAGCAGTTCGCCGGGCCGCGGGTATCGTAATGAGCAGTTCTTC
-	TRBJ1-2	many	TRBV3-1	CASSQMTEWPYGYTF	TGTGCCAGCAGCCAAATGACGGAATGGCCTTATGGCTACACCTTC
TRBD1	TRBJ1-1	many	TRBV7-2	CASFPGGMNTEAFF	TGTGCCAGCTTCCCAGGGGGGATGAACACTGAAGCTTTCTTT
-	TRBJ2-3	few	TRBV28	CASSRRAGTLTDTQYF	TGTGCCAGCAGCAGACGGGCAGGAACCCTCACAGATACGCAGTATTTT
-	TRBJ2-5	many	TRBV9	CASSVGWKETQYF	TGTGCCAGCAGCGTAGGCTGGAAAGAGACCCAGTACTTC
-	TRBJ1-1	few	TRBV2	CASSPSGTRGGTEAFF	TGTGCCAGCAGCCCTTCCGGGACTCGGGGTGGTACTGAAGCTTTCTTT
-	TRBJ1-1	-	TRBV12-3/TRBV12-4	CASSLYGAEAFF	TGTGCCAGCAGTTTATATGGGGCTGAAGCTTTCTTT
TRBD2	TRBJ2-2	few	TRBV24-1	CATRGTSGPGELFF	TGTGCCACCAGGGGGACTAGCGGGCCCGGGGAGCTGTTTTTT
TRBD1	TRBJ1-5	once	TRBV4-2	CASSQEGTGDNQPQHF	TGTGCCAGCAGCCAAGAAGGGACAGGGGACAATCAGCCCCAGCATTTT
TRBD1	TRBJ1-5	many	TRBV28	CASSLGTGDNQPQHF	TGTGCCAGCAGCCTTGGGACAGGGGATAATCAGCCCCAGCATTTT
TRBD2	TRBJ2-3	-	TRBV9	CASSTGTSGSADTQYF	TGTGCCAGCAGCACAGGGACTAGCGGGAGTGCAGATACGCAGTATTTT
TRBD1	TRBJ2-5	many	TRBV7-3	CASSFGQEETQYF	TGTGCCAGCAGCTTCGGACAGGAAGAGACCCAGTACTTC
-	TRBJ2-7	many	TRBV5-1	CASSLEGTYEQYF	TGCGCCAGCAGCTTGGAGGGGACCTACGAGCAGTACTTC
-	TRBJ2-7	many	TRBV10-3	CAISESGSRKSSYEQYF	TGTGCCATCAGTGAGTCCGGGTCGCGGAAGAGCTCCTACGAGCAGTACTTC
-	TRBJ1-4	few	TRBV12-3/TRBV12-4	CASSLIATNEKLFF	TGTGCCAGCAGTTTAATTGCAACTAATGAAAAACTGTTTTTT
TRBD2	TRBJ2-3	-	TRBV20-1	CSARGQTSGSIRAGTRYF	TGCAGTGCTAGAGGACAGACTAGCGGGAGCATAAGGGCAGGTACGCGGTATTTT
-	TRBJ2-1	-	TRBV7-3	CASSSKIDSSYNEQFF	TGTGCCAGCAGCTCGAAAATAGATAGCTCCTACAATGAGCAGTTCTTC
TRBD2	TRBJ2-1	few	TRBV6-2/TRBV6-3	CASSYSPSGRNEQFF	TGTGCCAGCAGTTACTCGCCTAGCGGGAGGAATGAGCAGTTCTTC
TRBD2	TRBJ2-3	many	TRBV18	CASSPWGGVEDTQYF	TGTGCCAGCTCACCCTGGGGGGGAGTCGAAGATACGCAGTATTTT
-	TRBJ2-7	many	TRBV20-1	CSAQPGEIYEQYF	TGCAGTGCTCAACCCGGGGAAATCTACGAGCAGTACTTC
-	TRBJ2-5	many	TRBV7-2	CASTLGTFGQETQYF	TGTGCCAGCACCCTCGGGACGTTCGGCCAAGAGACCCAGTACTTC
-	TRBJ1-5	few	TRBV28	CASKRRGGNQPQHF	TGTGCCAGCAAGAGGCGGGGTGGCAATCAGCCCCAGCATTTT
-	TRBJ1-1	many	TRBV27	CASSTQGVTEAFF	TGTGCCAGCAGTACGCAGGGTGTCACTGAAGCTTTCTTT